This TCR beta chain was identified in a study of blood T cell repertoires in COVID-19. Study-level information: Acute-phase and convalescent COVID-19 samples originated in the United States, Italy and Spain. Sources were T cells, B-cell-depleted T cells, or PBMCs; the material itself was cDNA or gDNA.

Sequencing used immunoSEQ multiplex PCR; TCRdb keeps in-frame clones, though not all of them. The table shows around 42,000 clones, with around four fifths occurring only once. The CDR3 loop spans 13 amino acids. CDR1 is MNHEY, CDR2 SMNVEV, per germline (reference sequence). Trimming took 7 bases from V and 7 from J, leaving 11 bases between them. The V gene is TRBV27, the J gene TRBJ1-6; D is possibly TRBD1 (5 bases). The receptor was isolated from a woman older than 75 with acute or convalescent COVID-19. Input material: peripheral blood. The chain's CDR3 is CASKLSGNSPLHF. The CDR3 DNA reads TGTGCCAGCAAACTATCAGGGAATTCACCCCTCCACTTT.